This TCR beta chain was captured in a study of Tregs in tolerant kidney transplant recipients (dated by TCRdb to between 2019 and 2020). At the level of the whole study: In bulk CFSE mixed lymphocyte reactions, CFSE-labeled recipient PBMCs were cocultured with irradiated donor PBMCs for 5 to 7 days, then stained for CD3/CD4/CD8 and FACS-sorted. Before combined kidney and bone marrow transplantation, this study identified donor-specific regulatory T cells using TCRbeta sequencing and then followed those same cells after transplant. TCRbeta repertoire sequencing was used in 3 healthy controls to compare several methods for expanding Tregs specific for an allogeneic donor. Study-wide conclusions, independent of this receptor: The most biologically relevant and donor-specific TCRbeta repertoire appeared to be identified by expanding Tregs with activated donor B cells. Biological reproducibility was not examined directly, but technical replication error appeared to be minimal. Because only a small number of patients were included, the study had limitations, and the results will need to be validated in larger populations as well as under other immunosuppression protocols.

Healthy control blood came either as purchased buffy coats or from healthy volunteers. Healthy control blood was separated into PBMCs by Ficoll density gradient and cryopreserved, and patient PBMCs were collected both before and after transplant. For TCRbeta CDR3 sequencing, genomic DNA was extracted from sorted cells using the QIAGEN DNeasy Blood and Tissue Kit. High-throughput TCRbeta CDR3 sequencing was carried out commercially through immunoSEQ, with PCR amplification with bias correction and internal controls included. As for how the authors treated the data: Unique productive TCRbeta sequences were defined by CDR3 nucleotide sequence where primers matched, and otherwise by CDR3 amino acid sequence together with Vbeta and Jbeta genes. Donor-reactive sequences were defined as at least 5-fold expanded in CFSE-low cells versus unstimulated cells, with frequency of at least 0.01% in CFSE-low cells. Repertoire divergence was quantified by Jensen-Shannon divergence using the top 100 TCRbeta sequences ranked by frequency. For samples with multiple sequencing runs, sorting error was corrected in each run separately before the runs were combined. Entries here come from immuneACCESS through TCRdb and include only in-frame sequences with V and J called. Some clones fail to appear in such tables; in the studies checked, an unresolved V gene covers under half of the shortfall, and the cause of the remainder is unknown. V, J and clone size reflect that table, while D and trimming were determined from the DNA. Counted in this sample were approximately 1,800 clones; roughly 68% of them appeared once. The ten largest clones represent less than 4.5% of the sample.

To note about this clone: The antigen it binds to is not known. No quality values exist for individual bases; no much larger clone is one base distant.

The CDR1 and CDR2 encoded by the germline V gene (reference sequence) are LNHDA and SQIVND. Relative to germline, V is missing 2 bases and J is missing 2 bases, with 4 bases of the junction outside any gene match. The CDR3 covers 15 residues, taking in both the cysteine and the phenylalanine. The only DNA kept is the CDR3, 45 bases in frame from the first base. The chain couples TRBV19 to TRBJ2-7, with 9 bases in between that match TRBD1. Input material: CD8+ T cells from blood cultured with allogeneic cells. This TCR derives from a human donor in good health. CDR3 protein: CASSIWTGAAYEQYF. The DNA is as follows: TGTGCCAGTAGTATATGGACAGGGGCGGCCTACGAGCAGTACTTC.